The 27 T cell receptor beta chains given below trace back to one sample, sequenced in a study of cytomegalovirus exposure and HLA in healthy donors. Here immunoSEQ multiplex PCR was the method, and the copy in TCRdb shows in-frame clones only, minus some. This sample yields 100,000 to 150,000 clones, of which 85% to 90% are seen a single time; 1.4% to 1.5% belongs to the top ten. The sequencing sample was made of PBMCs. These receptors were taken from a young man in good health and CMV-seronegative.

CDR3 sequence (DNA): TGCGCCAGCAGCTTGGCGGGTTATAGCGGGATGGATACGCAGTATTTT. Translating gives CASSLAGYSGMDTQYF. The gene calls are TRBV5-1 and TRBJ2-3, with TRBD2 identical over 8 bases. The V gene end was trimmed by 0 bases and the J gene end by 6 bases; junction bases not matched to a gene: 9. Germline V gives CDR1 SGHRS, CDR2 YFSETQ. CDR3 size: 16 residues.

J is TRBJ2-3 and V is TRBV6-4; no definite D call. Trimming took 0 bases from V and 4 from J, leaving 8 bases between them. This CDR3 has 14 residues. The V gene's germline CDR1 is MRHNA and CDR2 SNTAGT. DNA for the CDR3: TGTGCCAGCAGTGACTCAGAGGTTTCAGATACGCAGTATTTT. This codes for CASSDSEVSDTQYF.

The chain links TRBV19 to TRBJ2-7; D might be TRBD1 (6 bases). CDR1 LNHDA and CDR2 SQIVND come from the germline V gene (reference sequence). CDR3 length: 13 residues. V lost 6 bases and J lost 6, with 15 bases in between. CDR3 DNA sequence: TGTGCCAGTAGGGAACCAGGGGTGGTCGAGCAGTACTTC. Translation gives CASREPGVVEQYF.

The chain combines TRBV4-1 with TRBJ1-2; the match to TRBD1 covers 8 bases. Germline CDR1 and CDR2: MGHRA and YSYEKL. The CDR3 is 16 residues long. The trim removed 1 base at V and 7 bases at J, leaving 11 bases unmatched. The chain's CDR3 is CASSQVGQGKGLGYTF. The CDR3 bases are TGCGCCAGCAGCCAAGTTGGACAGGGTAAGGGCCTTGGCTACACCTTC.

The chain carries TRBV28 and TRBJ2-2; D is uncertain. Germline V CDR1 and CDR2: MDHEN, SYDVKM. Trimming shortened V by 6 bases and J by 5 bases, and 4 bases separated the two germline ends. CDR3 size: 11 residues. The chain's CDR3 is CASSTTGELFF. DNA for the CDR3: TGTGCCAGCAGCACAACCGGGGAGCTGTTTTTT.

This clone showed up just once. V gene TRBV6-5 combines with J gene TRBJ1-2; weak D call: TRBD1 (6 bases). The CDR3 length is 12 residues. Germline CDR1 reads MNHEY; CDR2 reads SVGAGI. V shed 8 bases and J shed 4 bases, with 11 bases lying between them. CDR3: CASLQGSYGYTF. Here the CDR3 DNA reads TGTGCCAGCCTACAGGGTAGCTATGGCTACACCTTC.

Only one count was recorded for this clone. This chain links TRBV7-9 with TRBJ2-1; 10 bases align to TRBD2. The CDR3 runs 16 residues. CDR1 is SEHNR, CDR2 FQNEAQ, per germline (reference sequence). With V trimmed by 5 bases and J by 4 bases, 8 bases remained unmatched. CDR3 sequence reads: CASSGRGLAQYNEQFF. The CDR3 DNA reads as TGTGCCAGCAGCGGACGGGGACTAGCGCAATACAATGAGCAGTTCTTC.

This clone was counted once. V gene TRBV5-6 combines with J gene TRBJ2-5, with TRBD2 matching over 7 bases. The CDR3 runs 16 residues. V gave up 4 bases and J gave up 4 bases; unmatched junction bases: 13. Germline assignment: CDR1 SGHDT and CDR2 YYEEEE. The CDR3, as DNA: TGTGCCAGCAGCGTGGGGAGGGTCGCGTCGGGAGAGACCCAGTACTTC. Its protein product is CASSVGRVASGETQYF.

The V call is TRBV7-7, the J call TRBJ2-2, with D maybe TRBD1 (7 bases). Trimming removed 5 bases at V and 2 bases at J, with 18 bases between. CDR1 and CDR2 (germline): SSHAT, FNYEAQ (reference sequence). The CDR3 is 17 residues long. The CDR3 is CASSRGGTAYNTGELFF. CDR3 bases: TGTGCCAGCAGCCGTGGCGGGACAGCGTATAACACCGGGGAGCTGTTTTTT. The full variable domain, in which reference TRBV7-7 and TRBJ2-2 provide the parts outside the CDR3, is GAGVSQSPRYKVTKRGQDVTLRCDPISSHATLYWYQQALGQGPEFLTYFNYEAQPDKSGLPSDRFSAERPEGSISTLTIQRTEQRDSAMYRCASSRGGTAYNTGELFFGEGSRLTVL.

The chain combines TRBV11-2 with TRBJ2-7; no reliable D call. Trimming shortened V by 4 bases and J by 4 bases, and 2 bases separated the two germline ends. CDR3 size: 10 residues. Germline CDR1 SGHAT, CDR2 FQNNGV. This CDR3 is CASSSYEQYF. The CDR3, as DNA: TGTGCCAGCAGCTCGTACGAGCAGTACTTC.

The chain links TRBV7-9 to TRBJ2-7; D possibly corresponds to TRBD2 (5 bases). The CDR3 loop spans 17 amino acids. The ends were cut back, 4 bases at V and 0 bases at J, with 19 bases in the middle. Germline values: CDR1 SEHNR, CDR2 FQNEAQ (reference sequence). The CDR3 region has the DNA TGTGCCAGCAGCTCCTTCCCCGTTGCGGGTAGCTCCTACGAGCAGTACTTC. Encoded protein: CASSSFPVAGSSYEQYF.

The V gene is TRBV7-2, the J gene TRBJ2-7; 9 nucleotides align to TRBD1. The CDR3 is 17 residues long. V was pared by 3 bases and J by 2 bases, with 11 bases of the junction left unmatched. The germline gives CDR1 SGHTA, CDR2 FQGNSA. The CDR3 region has the DNA TGTGCCAGCAGCTTTGGCTTAAGGACAGGGGCGACCTACGAGCAGTACTTC. Its translation: CASSFGLRTGATYEQYF.

The gene calls are TRBV9 and TRBJ2-6; 8 nucleotides match TRBD2. The germline CDR1 and CDR2 sequences are SGDLS and YYNGEE. V shed 4 bases, J shed 3 bases, and the junction held 6 bases outside the gene matches. CDR3 length: 16 amino acids. The CDR3 loop reads CASSPSGGLGANVLTF. In nucleotides, the CDR3 is TGTGCCAGCAGCCCAAGCGGGGGACTTGGGGCCAACGTCCTGACTTTC.

V and J are TRBV5-1 and TRBJ2-5; D may be TRBD1 (5 bases). CDR3 length: 14 amino acids. Germline assignment: CDR1 SGHRS and CDR2 YFSETQ. Trimming took off 0 bases at V and 5 bases at J, with 11 bases between the two ends. The CDR3 coding sequence is TGCGCCAGCAGCTTGGAAGGGGTATGGGAGACCCAGTACTTC. Translating gives CASSLEGVWETQYF.

CDR3 bases: TGTGCCAGCAGCTTCACGAGGAACGTGCCAGAGCAGTACTTC. This gives the protein CASSFTRNVPEQYF. The V gene is TRBV7-2, the J gene TRBJ2-7; D unclear. Trimming pared 3 bases from V and 7 bases from J, leaving 16 bases between. CDR3 length: 14 amino acids. The germline CDR1 and CDR2 sequences are SGHTA and FQGNSA. The complete variable domain, with remaining parts taken from reference TRBV7-2 and TRBJ2-7, reads GAGVSQSPSNKVTEKGKDVELRCDPISGHTALYWYRQSLGQGLEFLIYFQGNSAPDKSGLPSDRFSAERTGGSVSTLTIQRTQQEDSAVYLCASSFTRNVPEQYFGPGTRLTVT.

This chain uses TRBV2 with TRBJ2-3, with 7 nucleotides matching TRBD2. CDR1 and CDR2 from the germline V gene are SNHLY and FYNNEI. The CDR3 runs 14 residues. J gave up 4 bases and V 2 bases, and 3 bases lay outside the gene matches. The CDR3 coding sequence is TGTGCCAGCAGTGAATCGACTAGCCCAGATACGCAGTATTTT. This gives the protein CASSESTSPDTQYF.

J is TRBJ1-2 and V is TRBV5-6, with D tentatively TRBD1 (6 bases). This CDR3 comprises 13 residues. The V end lost 4 bases, the J end lost 3 bases, and 10 bases lay between the germline ends. CDR1 and CDR2 (germline): SGHDT, YYEEEE. The CDR3 loop is CASSTGPYYGYTF. The CDR3 DNA reads as TGTGCCAGCAGCACAGGGCCGTACTATGGCTACACCTTC.

The rearrangement uses TRBV14 and TRBJ2-7; no clear D gene. CDR3 size: 15 residues. CDR1 and CDR2 from the germline V gene are SGHDN and FVKESK. Trimming stripped 2 bases from V and 0 bases from J, with 11 bases between. CDR3 sequence (DNA): TGTGCCAGCAGCCAACTGGTCGTCAGCTCCTACGAGCAGTACTTC. Protein product: CASSQLVVSSYEQYF.

This sequence joins TRBV30 and TRBJ2-7; TRBD2 agrees at 10 bases. Germline-derived CDR1 and CDR2 are GTSNPN and SVGIG (reference sequence). The CDR3 extends over 14 amino acids. With 2 bases clipped from V and 3 bases from J, the junction kept 4 bases outside the gene matches. The CDR3 nucleotides read TGTGCCTGGAGTCGAGGACTAGCGGTCTACGAGCAGTACTTC. Translating it yields CAWSRGLAVYEQYF.

The CDR3 protein is CASSYTGQGTTEQYF. The CDR3 DNA sequence: TGTGCCAGCAGTTACACGGGACAGGGCACGACCGAGCAGTACTTC. This sequence joins TRBV6-6 and TRBJ2-7; 9 bases are a match to TRBD1. CDR1 is MNHNY, CDR2 SVGAGI, per germline (reference sequence). CDR3 length equals 15 residues. V dropped 2 bases and J dropped 6; count of bases not matched to a gene: 8.

This rearrangement joins TRBV27 to TRBJ2-7; a weak D match, TRBD2 (7 bases). This CDR3 region has 17 residues. Germline-derived CDR1 and CDR2 are MNHEY and SMNVEV (reference sequence). Trimming took 5 bases from V and 3 from J, leaving 23 bases between them. The CDR3, as DNA: TGTGCCAGCAGTCCGATCCTTAACAGGGAGGGGATCTACGAGCAGTACTTC. Translation: CASSPILNREGIYEQYF.

The V gene is TRBV2, the J gene TRBJ1-3; 7 nucleotides align to TRBD1. Per the germline V gene, CDR1 is SNHLY and CDR2 is FYNNEI. CDR3 length: 15 residues. Trimming cost V 1 base and J 0 bases; bases outside gene matches: 0. The CDR3: CASSEDRGSGNTIYF. The CDR3 bases are TGTGCCAGCAGTGAAGACAGGGGCTCTGGAAACACCATATATTTT.

This sequence joins TRBV6-5 and TRBJ1-1; perhaps TRBD1 as D (5 bases). The V and J ends lost 4 bases and 7 bases respectively, with 10 bases between them. Germline V gene data show CDR1 as MNHEY and CDR2 as SVGAGI. The CDR3 loop spans 12 amino acids. Here the CDR3 DNA reads TGTGCCAGCAGTTTCGGGGGGGATGAAGCTTTCTTT. Protein product: CASSFGGDEAFF.

The CDR3 spells CASSLPGSSYNEQFF. For the CDR3, the DNA is TGTGCCAGCAGCTTACCGGGTAGTTCCTACAATGAGCAGTTCTTC. V is TRBV11-3 and J is TRBJ2-1, with unresolved D. The germline gives CDR1 SGHNT, CDR2 YENEEA. This CDR3 has 15 amino acids. Trimming removed 2 bases at V and 1 base at J, with 9 bases between. The complete variable domain, with remaining parts taken from reference TRBV11-3 and TRBJ2-1, reads EAGVVQSPRYKIIEKKQPVAFWCNPISGHNTLYWYLQNLGQGPELLIRYENEEAVDDSQLPKDRFSAERLKGVDSTLKIQPAELGDSAVYLCASSLPGSSYNEQFFGPGTRLTVL.

The gene calls are TRBV4-1 and TRBJ1-1; D gene ambiguous. Germline lookup yields CDR1 MGHRA and CDR2 YSYEKL. The V and J ends lost 2 bases and 0 bases respectively, with 7 bases between them. The CDR3 consists of 14 residues. In DNA form, the CDR3 reads TGCGCCAGCAGCCAAAGGGAGTTGAACACTGAAGCTTTCTTT. This sequence encodes CASSQRELNTEAFF.

This rearrangement joins TRBV5-1 to TRBJ2-3; perhaps TRBD2 as D (6 bases). CDR3 length equals 16 residues. Germline V gives CDR1 SGHRS, CDR2 YFSETQ. The V gene lost 2 bases and the J gene lost 3 bases, with 16 bases spanning the gap. The CDR3, as DNA: TGCGCCAGCAGCTTAATTAGCGGACTAAGAACAGATACGCAGTATTTT. Amino acid sequence: CASSLISGLRTDTQYF.

The genes are TRBV6-1 and TRBJ1-2; 9 bases fit TRBD1. The CDR3 spans 17 residues. Trimming at V came to 4 bases and at J to 0 bases, leaving 9 bases not matched to a gene. Germline V lookup: CDR1 MNHNS, CDR2 SASEGT. The CDR3 DNA reads as TGTGCCAGCAGTGGAATACCCCGGGACAGGGCTAACTATGGCTACACCTTC. Translation: CASSGIPRDRANYGYTF.